A single sample gave rise to the 24 T cell receptor beta chains below, sequenced in a study of blood T cell repertoires in COVID-19 (dated by TCRdb to 2018 to 2020). Library creation used the immunoSEQ multiplex PCR assay. TCRdb obtained this table from immuneACCESS and retained in-frame rearrangements with V and J assigned. These tables miss some clones; where compared with another copy, unresolved V genes account for less than half of the shortfall, and the remainder is unexplained. Within this sample are roughly 66,000 clones, with less than 85% of them counted one time only. Around 6.3% of the sample lies in the top ten. Sequencing was carried out using peripheral blood. The receptors shown here come from a man aged 55 to 70 with acute or convalescent COVID-19.

The gene calls are TRBV5-1 and TRBJ2-3; TRBD2 aligns across 10 bases. Losses at the gene ends were 4 bases for V and 2 bases for J; bases not matched to a gene: 10. Looked up from germline, CDR1 is SGHRS and CDR2 is YFSETQ. The CDR3 totals 17 residues. The CDR3 sequence is CASSQAASGGITDTQYF. In DNA, the CDR3 is TGCGCCAGCAGCCAAGCGGCTAGCGGGGGAATCACAGATACGCAGTATTTT.

The chain links TRBV7-2 to TRBJ2-3; D is perhaps TRBD2 (7 bases). The V end lost 5 bases, the J end lost 8 bases, and 17 bases lay between the germline ends. Germline CDR1 reads SGHTA; CDR2 reads FQGNSA. CDR3 size: 14 residues. CDR3 sequence: CASSQGGGAVTQYF. The CDR3 bases are TGTGCCAGCAGCCAAGGTGGGGGGGCGGTTACGCAGTATTTT.

This clone was found a few times. The gene calls are TRBV9 and TRBJ1-1; D unclear. Germline CDR1 and CDR2: SGDLS and YYNGEE. CDR3 size: 13 residues. V lost 4 bases, J lost 4 bases, and 11 bases lay in between. In DNA, the CDR3 is TGTGCCAGCAGCCTCAAATCGGGCACTGAAGCTTTCTTT. The encoded protein is CASSLKSGTEAFF.

DNA of the CDR3: TGTGCCAGCAGCTTATTGAGACAGGGAAACACCGGGGAGCTGTTTTTT. Its protein is CASSLLRQGNTGELFF. V and J are TRBV7-9 and TRBJ2-2; 7 bases align to TRBD1. Trimming cost V 2 bases and J 2 bases; bases outside gene matches: 5. CDR1 and CDR2 (germline): SEHNR, FQNEAQ (reference sequence). There are 16 residues in the CDR3.

The CDR3 nucleotides read TGTGCCAGCAGGTACCAGGGTTTCAACACTGAAGCTTTCTTT. Its translation is CASRYQGFNTEAFF. This chain uses TRBV6-2 or TRBV6-3 with TRBJ1-1; tentatively, D is TRBD1 (5 bases). The CDR3 contains 14 residues. Germline lookup yields CDR1 MNHEY and CDR2 SVGEGT. V lost 6 bases and J 2 bases, leaving 13 bases between the germline ends.

V is TRBV7-2 and J is TRBJ2-7; possible D gene TRBD1, 6 bases. CDR1 is SGHTA and CDR2 is FQGNSA in the germline V gene. The V end lost 5 bases, the J end lost 2 bases, and 13 bases lay between the germline ends. This CDR3 has 14 residues. This CDR3 reads CASSQRQVPYEQYF. CDR3 in DNA: TGTGCCAGCAGCCAGCGACAGGTCCCCTACGAGCAGTACTTC.

The V gene is TRBV5-4, the J gene TRBJ1-1; 8 nucleotides line up with TRBD1. The CDR3 extends over 15 amino acids. Germline V gene data show CDR1 as SGHNT and CDR2 as YYREEE (reference sequence). Trimming at V came to 4 bases and at J to 4 bases, leaving 9 bases not matched to a gene. The CDR3 DNA reads TGTGCCAGCAGCCTTCCGGACAGGGATGTCACTGAAGCTTTCTTT. Encoded protein: CASSLPDRDVTEAFF.

The chain uses TRBV5-4 and TRBJ2-2; D gene ambiguous. Between the trimmed V and J ends, which lost 3 bases and 4 bases, there was a span of 13 bases. The CDR3 extends over 15 amino acids. CDR1 is SGHNT and CDR2 is YYREEE in the germline V gene (reference sequence). In DNA form, the CDR3 reads TGTGCCAGCAGCTCCGGCAGGCTTGGCACCGGGGAGCTGTTTTTT. Protein sequence: CASSSGRLGTGELFF. The full variable domain, rest sourced from reference TRBV5-4 and TRBJ2-2, is ETGVTQSPTHLIKTRGQQVTLRCSSQSGHNTVSWYQQALGQGPQFIFQYYREEENGRGNFPPRFSGLQFPNYSSELNVNALELDDSALYLCASSSGRLGTGELFFGEGSRLTVL.

The gene calls are TRBV5-6 and TRBJ1-1; D uncertain. CDR3 size: 13 residues. Trimming removed 4 bases at V and 3 bases at J, with 10 bases between. Germline lookup yields CDR1 SGHDT and CDR2 YYEEEE. The CDR3 nucleotides read TGTGCCAGCAGCGAGGGATGGGACACTGAAGCTTTCTTT. This gives the protein CASSEGWDTEAFF.

On this clone: At one of its ends the junction is not consistent with the germline gene, which may arise from a read error. This chain uses TRBV6-2 or TRBV6-3 with TRBJ2-7; a possible D gene is TRBD1 (7 bases). Germline CDR1 is MNHEY and CDR2 is SVGEGT. This CDR3 contains 15 residues. Here the CDR3 DNA reads TGTGCCAGCAGTCGCCGAGGAGGGGGCTCCAACGAGCAGTACTTC. It is translated as CASSRRGGGSNEQYF.

Comments on this clone: The same CDR3 is also encoded by other DNA sequences in this sample. The chain has TRBV7-2 and TRBJ2-5, with 11 bases aligning to TRBD2. The CDR3 extends over 16 amino acids. J lost 2 bases, V lost 0 bases, and 2 bases had no gene match. Germline lookup yields CDR1 SGHTA and CDR2 FQGNSA. The CDR3 coding sequence is TGTGCCAGCAGCTTAGCGGCTAGCGGGGGGCAAGAGACCCAGTACTTC. Protein: CASSLAASGGQETQYF.

V and J are TRBV10-3 and TRBJ1-5; 8 positions agree with TRBD1. The junction had 0 bases not matched to a gene; V was cut back by 0 bases and J by 2 bases. CDR1 and CDR2 from the germline V gene are ENHRY and SYGVKD. The CDR3 length is 15 residues. CDR3 in amino acids: CAISESGQGNQPQHF. The CDR3 nucleotides are TGTGCCATCAGTGAGTCGGGACAGGGCAATCAGCCCCAGCATTTT.

J is TRBJ2-2 and V is TRBV27, with D hard to call. V was trimmed by 6 bases and J by 0 bases, leaving 5 bases between them. The CDR3 spans 13 residues. The germline V gene has CDR1 MNHEY and CDR2 SMNVEV (reference sequence). This CDR3 reads CASSIANTGELFF. In DNA, the CDR3 is TGTGCCAGCAGCATAGCGAACACCGGGGAGCTGTTTTTT.

The chain recombines TRBV7-9 with TRBJ1-2; D unclear. Trimming removed 2 bases at V and 6 bases at J, with 13 bases between. Germline values: CDR1 SEHNR, CDR2 FQNEAQ (reference sequence). The CDR3 extends over 14 amino acids. Here the CDR3 DNA reads TGTGCCAGCAGCTTATATACGGGAGGCGATGGCTACACCTTC. The encoded protein is CASSLYTGGDGYTF.

This chain connects TRBV9 to TRBJ1-6; D ambiguous. Germline CDR1 SGDLS, CDR2 YYNGEE. Trimming took 4 bases from V and 0 from J, leaving 17 bases between them. The CDR3 sequence is 18 residues long. This CDR3 reads CASSTTPGSSSYNSPLHF. The CDR3, as DNA: TGTGCCAGCAGCACCACCCCGGGGTCCAGCTCCTATAATTCACCCCTCCACTTT.

This clone was observed a single time. The chain joins TRBV7-2 to TRBJ1-2; D gene uncertain. Germline values: CDR1 SGHTA, CDR2 FQGNSA. V was pared by 3 bases and J by 8 bases, with 13 bases between. This CDR3 region has 13 residues. CDR3 coding DNA: TGTGCCAGCAGCTTCGTCTACGGTCGGGGCTACACCTTC. It codes for CASSFVYGRGYTF. The entire variable domain, with the rest obtained from reference TRBV7-2 and TRBJ1-2, is as follows: GAGVSQSPSNKVTEKGKDVELRCDPISGHTALYWYRQSLGQGLEFLIYFQGNSAPDKSGLPSDRFSAERTGGSVSTLTIQRTQQEDSAVYLCASSFVYGRGYTFGSGTRLTVV.

V gene TRBV5-4 combines with J gene TRBJ1-1; 8 nucleotides line up with TRBD1. Germline loops: CDR1 SGHNT, CDR2 YYREEE (reference sequence). V shed 6 bases and J 7 bases; nucleotides not matched to a gene: 8. CDR3 size: 13 residues. This chain's CDR3 is CASTRQGNFEAFF. The CDR3 nucleotides read TGTGCCAGCACCCGACAGGGGAACTTTGAAGCTTTCTTT.

This clone appeared once. The chain recombines TRBV11-3 with TRBJ2-7; 10 bases align to TRBD1. CDR3 length: 14 residues. With 4 bases clipped from V and 5 bases from J, the junction kept 5 bases outside the gene matches. Germline V lookup: CDR1 SGHNT, CDR2 YENEEA. CDR3 DNA: TGTGCCAGCAGCTGGGGACAGGGGTCCAACGAGCAGTACTTC. Its protein product is CASSWGQGSNEQYF.

The V and J genes are TRBV5-4 and TRBJ2-2, with D perhaps TRBD2 (6 bases). Germline assignment: CDR1 SGHNT and CDR2 YYREEE (reference sequence). The CDR3 consists of 16 residues. V was pared by 3 bases and J by 0 bases, with 12 bases between. CDR3 sequence reads: CASSSGGGANTGELFF. CDR3 sequence (DNA): TGTGCCAGCAGCTCCGGTGGAGGGGCGAACACCGGGGAGCTGTTTTTT.

CDR3 region: CASRGGTALNQPQHF. The DNA of the CDR3 is TGTGCCAGCAGGGGGGGGACCGCTTTGAATCAGCCCCAGCATTTT. The rearrangement joins TRBV2 to TRBJ1-5; TRBD1 is a possible D gene (5 bases). This CDR3 is built from 15 residues. The ends were cut back, 6 bases at V and 4 bases at J, with 16 bases in the middle. Germline V gene lookup returns CDR1 SNHLY and CDR2 FYNNEI.

The genes are TRBV18 and TRBJ1-2, with TRBD1 matching 8 bases. Germline V lookup: CDR1 KGHSH, CDR2 LQKENI. The CDR3 has 17 residues. The J segment lost 8 bases and the V segment lost 3 bases, leaving 17 bases of the junction unmatched. Here the CDR3 DNA reads TGTGCCAGCTCACCGCCGGGACAGGAGGCGAATAGGTGGGGCTACACCTTC. This sequence encodes CASSPPGQEANRWGYTF.

The gene calls are TRBV5-4 and TRBJ1-5; no clear D gene. Trimming shortened V by 1 base and J by 4 bases, and 3 bases separated the two germline ends. Germline CDR1 reads SGHNT; CDR2 reads YYREEE (reference sequence). This CDR3 has 12 amino acids. The CDR3 is CASSLPNQPQHF. For the CDR3, the DNA is TGTGCCAGCAGCTTGCCTAATCAGCCCCAGCATTTT. Drawing the rest from reference TRBV5-4 and TRBJ1-5, the complete variable domain is ETGVTQSPTHLIKTRGQQVTLRCSSQSGHNTVSWYQQALGQGPQFIFQYYREEENGRGNFPPRFSGLQFPNYSSELNVNALELDDSALYLCASSLPNQPQHFGDGTRLSIL.

The gene calls are TRBV2 and TRBJ2-7, with 7 bases matching TRBD2. The CDR3 runs 16 residues. Germline values: CDR1 SNHLY, CDR2 FYNNEI. J gave up 3 bases and V 7 bases, and 15 bases lay outside the gene matches. The CDR3 region is CASTFTGGFSVYEQYV. The CDR3 DNA follows: TGTGCCAGCACCTTCACGGGGGGTTTTAGCGTCTACGAGCAGTACGTC.

The chain uses TRBV7-2 and TRBJ1-4; 8 bases are a match to TRBD1. Germline V gene sequence: CDR1 SGHTA, CDR2 FQGNSA. CDR3 length: 15 amino acids. V shed 5 bases and J 5 bases; nucleotides not matched to a gene: 7. Here the CDR3 DNA reads TGTGCCAGCAGCGACACCGGGACAGGAAATGAAAAACTGTTTTTT. It is translated as CASSDTGTGNEKLFF.